This T cell receptor (beta chain) comes out of a study of blood T cell repertoires in COVID-19. The table came from immunoSEQ multiplex PCR; TCRdb's copy has only in-frame clones and leaves some out. The profile shows nearly 200,000 clones, around four fifths of them singletons. The CDR3 extends over 15 amino acids. V dropped 0 bases and J dropped 0 bases, with 8 bases sitting between them. Germline-derived CDR1 and CDR2 are SGHRS and YFSETQ. On this clone: Other DNA sequences in the same sample also yield this CDR3.

The chain recombines TRBV5-1 with TRBJ2-3, with a weak D call TRBD1 (5 bases). The source of this sequence is a man in his sixties with COVID-19, enrolled during active disease. Sequences were obtained from peripheral blood. The CDR3 nucleotides read TGCGCCAGCAGCTTGGGTCAGGGCAGCACAGATACGCAGTATTTT. Its protein is CASSLGQGSTDTQYF.